The source of this T cell receptor beta chain is a study of blood T cell repertoires in COVID-19. At the level of the study: Samples taken during acute and convalescent COVID-19 were collected in the United States, Italy and Spain. The cDNA or gDNA used as material had been derived from T cells, B-cell-depleted T cells, or PBMCs.

CDR1 and CDR2 (germline): WSHSY, SAAADI. The CDR3 is 14 residues long. Trimming took 8 bases from V and 6 from J; bases not matched to a gene: 11. Authors' methods: Reference gene primers were amplified, and this amplification served to estimate nucleated cell counts. Method: immunoSEQ multiplex PCR; TCRdb's copy keeps in-frame clones and lacks some. The V and J calls and clone size were taken over from that table, and D and trimming were inferred from the DNA. The repertoire has 95,000 to 120,000 clones, 85% to 90% of them found once; the top ten carry around 4.5%. Sequenced input: peripheral blood. The receptor's source is a woman aged 45-65 years with acute or convalescent COVID-19. The rearrangement links TRBV10-2 to TRBJ2-3; TRBD2 agrees at 7 bases. DNA for the CDR3: TGCGCCAGCTCTTCGGGACTACCTAGGGATACGCAGTATTTT. Residues: CASSSGLPRDTQYF.